This T cell receptor (beta chain) was documented in a study of T cells expressing NK-cell markers. About the research overall: The authors sequenced eight donors, of whom seven were HCMV-seropositive and one was seronegative.

With the 5' RACE reads reprocessed, TCRdb shows one record per CDR3 protein and no DNA. Its table records about half a million distinct CDR3 sequences. A word on this clonotype: Its antigen is as yet unknown.

Study observations and caveats: The study found dominant NKG2C+ clonotypes at about 1.0-7.0% of CD8+ T cells in about six donors.

CDR1 and CDR2 from the germline V gene are SGHVS and FQNEAQ. The CDR3 runs to 16 residues. The sequencing input was blood T cells: a sorted CD56 or NKG2C T cell subset, CD4+ or CD8+ T cells, or bulk PBMC T cells (not recorded which). The receptor's source is a woman aged 50 to 60 in good health. The chain carries TRBV7-8 and TRBJ2-4; the TCRdb D gene call, TRBD2, has no DNA to confirm it. This chain's CDR3 is CASSLGRALAKNIQYF.